This paragraph covers one TCR beta chain sequence. The antigen is unknown. Germline lookup yields CDR1 MNHEY and CDR2 SVGAGI. Between the trimmed V and J ends, which lost 6 bases and 0 bases, there was a span of 6 bases. This CDR3 is built from 13 residues. This specimen comes from a study of spatial heterogeneity in lung cancer. Study-wide background: There were consistently more beta-chain sequences detected than alpha-chain sequences. The study, taken as a whole, reports: Expanded TCRs that were ubiquitous or regional had counts tracking ubiquitous and regional nonsynonymous mutations, respectively. It was found that expanded intratumoral alpha and beta TCR counts tracked tumor mutation counts.

TCRdb re-called the 5' RACE reads through MiXCR, storing one row per CDR3 protein. This sample has 2,000 to 2,500 distinct CDR3 sequences, with approximately 35% found just once. Time point in this sample: sample taken at primary tumor resection. Sequencing covered unsorted whole RNA taken from tumor, nontumor lung or frozen PBMC. The V call is TRBV6-5, the J call TRBJ1-5, with D maybe TRBD1 (5 bases). Sequencing used lung tumor tissue, obtained at surgery. The sequence was collected from a male donor with early-stage non-small cell lung cancer. The CDR3 is CASRTASNQPQHF. Written as DNA, the CDR3 is TGTGCCAGCAGGACAGCTAGCAATCAGCCCCAGCATTTT.